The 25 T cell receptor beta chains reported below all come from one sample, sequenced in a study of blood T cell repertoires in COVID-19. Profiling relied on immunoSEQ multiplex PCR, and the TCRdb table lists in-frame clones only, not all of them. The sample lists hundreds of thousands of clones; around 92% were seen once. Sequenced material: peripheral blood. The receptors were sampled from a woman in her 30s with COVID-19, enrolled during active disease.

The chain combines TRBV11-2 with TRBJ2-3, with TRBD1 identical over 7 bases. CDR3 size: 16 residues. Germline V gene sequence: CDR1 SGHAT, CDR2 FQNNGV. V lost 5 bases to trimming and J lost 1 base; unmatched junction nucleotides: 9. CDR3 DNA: TGTGCCAGCAGCCCTGGGACAGCCCCTGGCACAGATACGCAGTATTTT. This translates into CASSPGTAPGTDTQYF.

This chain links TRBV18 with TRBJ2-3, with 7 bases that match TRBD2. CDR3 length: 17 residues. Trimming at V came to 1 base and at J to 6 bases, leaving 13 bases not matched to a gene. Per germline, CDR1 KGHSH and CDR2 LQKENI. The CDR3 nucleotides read TGTGCCAGCTCACCACGAAGCCTAGCGGTTCCGGGGGATACGCAGTATTTT. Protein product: CASSPRSLAVPGDTQYF.

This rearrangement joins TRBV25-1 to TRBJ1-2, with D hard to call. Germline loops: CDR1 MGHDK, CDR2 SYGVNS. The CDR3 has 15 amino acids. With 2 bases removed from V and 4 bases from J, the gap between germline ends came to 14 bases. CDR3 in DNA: TGTGCCAGCAGTGAAGGAGGTCCACAGTCCTATGGCTACACCTTC. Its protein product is CASSEGGPQSYGYTF.

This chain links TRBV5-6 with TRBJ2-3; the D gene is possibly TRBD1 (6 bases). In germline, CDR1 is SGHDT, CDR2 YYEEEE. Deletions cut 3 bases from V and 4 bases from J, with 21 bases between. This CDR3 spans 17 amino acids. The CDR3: CASSYIPGQSLPDTQYF. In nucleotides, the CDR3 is TGTGCCAGCAGCTATATACCAGGACAGTCTTTGCCAGATACGCAGTATTTT.

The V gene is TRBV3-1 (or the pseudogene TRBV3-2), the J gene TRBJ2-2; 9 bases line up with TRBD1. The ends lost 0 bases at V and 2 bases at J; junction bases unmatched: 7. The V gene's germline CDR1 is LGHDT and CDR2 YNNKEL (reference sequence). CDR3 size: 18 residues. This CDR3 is CASSQDKRTGVNTGELFF. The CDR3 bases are TGTGCCAGCAGCCAAGATAAGCGGACAGGGGTAAACACCGGGGAGCTGTTTTTT.

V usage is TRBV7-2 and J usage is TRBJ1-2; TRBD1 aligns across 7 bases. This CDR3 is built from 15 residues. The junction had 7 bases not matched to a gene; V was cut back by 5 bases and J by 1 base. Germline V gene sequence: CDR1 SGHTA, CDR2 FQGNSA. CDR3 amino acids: CASSRDSLINYGYTF. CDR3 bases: TGTGCCAGCAGCAGGGACAGCCTGATTAACTATGGCTACACCTTC.

As DNA, the CDR3 is TGTGCCAGCAGTTGGGTACAGGGACAGACTGAAGCTTTCTTT. Translating it yields CASSWVQGQTEAFF. The gene calls are TRBV6-6 and TRBJ1-1; 7 bases agree with TRBD1. Germline V gene sequence: CDR1 MNHNY, CDR2 SVGAGI (reference sequence). The V and J ends lost 4 bases and 5 bases, in that order; junction bases with no gene match: 7. The CDR3 is 14 amino acids.

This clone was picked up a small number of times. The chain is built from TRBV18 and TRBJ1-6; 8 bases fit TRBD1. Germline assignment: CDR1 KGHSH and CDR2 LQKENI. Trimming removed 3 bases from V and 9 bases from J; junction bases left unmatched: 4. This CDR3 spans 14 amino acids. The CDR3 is CASSPGQVVSPLHF. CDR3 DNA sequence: TGTGCCAGCTCACCGGGACAGGTGGTTTCACCCCTCCACTTT.

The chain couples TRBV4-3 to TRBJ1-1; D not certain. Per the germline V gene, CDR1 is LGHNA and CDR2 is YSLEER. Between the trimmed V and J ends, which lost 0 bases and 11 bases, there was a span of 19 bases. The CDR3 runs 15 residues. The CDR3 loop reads CASSQDYSSGSRAFF. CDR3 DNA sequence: TGCGCCAGCAGCCAAGATTATTCGTCGGGGTCGAGGGCTTTCTTT.

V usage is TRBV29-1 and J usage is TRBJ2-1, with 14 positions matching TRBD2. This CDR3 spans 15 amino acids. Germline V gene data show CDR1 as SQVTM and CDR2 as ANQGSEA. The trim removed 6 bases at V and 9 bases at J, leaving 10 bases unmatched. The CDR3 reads CSVRVTSGGATEQFF. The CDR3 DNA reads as TGCAGCGTCAGGGTGACTAGCGGGGGGGCTACTGAGCAGTTCTTC.

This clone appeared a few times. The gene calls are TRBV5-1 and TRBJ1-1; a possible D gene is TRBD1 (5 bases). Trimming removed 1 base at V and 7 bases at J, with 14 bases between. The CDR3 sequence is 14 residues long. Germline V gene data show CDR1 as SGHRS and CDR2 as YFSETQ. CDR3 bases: TGCGCCAGCAGCTTGACCCCCCAGGGTGGTGAAGCTTTCTTT. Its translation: CASSLTPQGGEAFF.

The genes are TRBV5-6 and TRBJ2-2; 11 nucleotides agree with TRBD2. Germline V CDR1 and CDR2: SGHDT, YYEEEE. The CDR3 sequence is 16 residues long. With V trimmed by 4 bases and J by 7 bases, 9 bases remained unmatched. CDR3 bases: TGTGCCAGCAGCATTCTACTAGCGGGAGTGATCGGGGAGCTGTTTTTT. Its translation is CASSILLAGVIGELFF. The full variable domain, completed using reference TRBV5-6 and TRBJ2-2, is DAGVTQSPTHLIKTRGQQVTLRCSPKSGHDTVSWYQQALGQGPQFIFQYYEEEERQRGNFPDRFSGHQFPNYSSELNVNALLLGDSALYLCASSILLAGVIGELFFGEGSRLTVL.

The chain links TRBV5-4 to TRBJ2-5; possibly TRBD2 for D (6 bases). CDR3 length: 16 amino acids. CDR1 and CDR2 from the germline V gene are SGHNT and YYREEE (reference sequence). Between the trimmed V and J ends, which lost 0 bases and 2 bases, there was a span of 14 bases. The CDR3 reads CASSLAGRGGQETQYF. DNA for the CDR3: TGTGCCAGCAGCTTGGCCGGGCGGGGCGGACAAGAGACCCAGTACTTC.

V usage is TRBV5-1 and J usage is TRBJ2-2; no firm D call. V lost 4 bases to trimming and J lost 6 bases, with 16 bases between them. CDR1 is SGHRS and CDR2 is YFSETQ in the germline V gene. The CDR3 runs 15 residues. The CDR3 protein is CASSVEVLGSGELFF. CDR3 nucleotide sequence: TGCGCCAGCAGCGTCGAAGTCTTGGGCTCCGGGGAGCTGTTTTTT.

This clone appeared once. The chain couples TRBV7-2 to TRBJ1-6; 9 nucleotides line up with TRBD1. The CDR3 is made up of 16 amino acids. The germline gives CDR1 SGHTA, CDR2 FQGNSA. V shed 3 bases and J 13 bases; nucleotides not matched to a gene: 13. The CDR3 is CASSLDTGTGSSPLHF. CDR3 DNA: TGTGCCAGCAGCTTGGACACCGGGACAGGGAGTTCGCCCCTCCACTTT.

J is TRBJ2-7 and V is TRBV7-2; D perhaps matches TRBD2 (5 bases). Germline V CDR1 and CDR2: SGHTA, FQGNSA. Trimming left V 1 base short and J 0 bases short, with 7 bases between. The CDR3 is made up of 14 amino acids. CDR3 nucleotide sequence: TGTGCCAGCAGCTTAGGCGGGTACTCCTACGAGCAGTACTTC. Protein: CASSLGGYSYEQYF.

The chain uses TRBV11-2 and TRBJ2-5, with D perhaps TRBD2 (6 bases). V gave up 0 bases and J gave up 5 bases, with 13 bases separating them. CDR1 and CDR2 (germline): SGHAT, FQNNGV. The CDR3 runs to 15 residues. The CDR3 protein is CASSLDWGGGETQYF. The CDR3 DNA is TGTGCCAGCAGCTTAGATTGGGGTGGAGGGGAGACCCAGTACTTC.

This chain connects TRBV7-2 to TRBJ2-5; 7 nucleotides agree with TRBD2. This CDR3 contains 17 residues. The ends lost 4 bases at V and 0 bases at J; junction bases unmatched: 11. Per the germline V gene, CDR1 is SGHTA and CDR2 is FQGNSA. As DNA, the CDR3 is TGTGCCAGCAGCTCGCTAGGGCGGGGGAGAAACCAAGAGACCCAGTACTTC. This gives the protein CASSSLGRGRNQETQYF.

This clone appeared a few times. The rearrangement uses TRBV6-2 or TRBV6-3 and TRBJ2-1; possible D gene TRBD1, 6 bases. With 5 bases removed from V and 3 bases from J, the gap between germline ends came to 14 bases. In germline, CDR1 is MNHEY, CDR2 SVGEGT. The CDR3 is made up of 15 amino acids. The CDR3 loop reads CASSTGQRNYNEQFF. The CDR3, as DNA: TGTGCCAGCAGTACTGGACAGCGTAACTACAATGAGCAGTTCTTC.

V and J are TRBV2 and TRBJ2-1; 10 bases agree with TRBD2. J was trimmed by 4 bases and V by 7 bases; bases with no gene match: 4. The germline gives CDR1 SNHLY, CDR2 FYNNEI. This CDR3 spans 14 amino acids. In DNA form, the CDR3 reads TGTGCCAGCATCGTAGCGGGGGGATACAATGAGCAGTTCTTC. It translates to CASIVAGGYNEQFF.

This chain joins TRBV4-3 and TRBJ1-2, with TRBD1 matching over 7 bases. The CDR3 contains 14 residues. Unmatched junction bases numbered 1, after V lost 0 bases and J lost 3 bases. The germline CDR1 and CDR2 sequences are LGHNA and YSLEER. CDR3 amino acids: CASSQDQGDYGYTF. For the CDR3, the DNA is TGCGCCAGCAGCCAAGATCAGGGGGACTATGGCTACACCTTC.

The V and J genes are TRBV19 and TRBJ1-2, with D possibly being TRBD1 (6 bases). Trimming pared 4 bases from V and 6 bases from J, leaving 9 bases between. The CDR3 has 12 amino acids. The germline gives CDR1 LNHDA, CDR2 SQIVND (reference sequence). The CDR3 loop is CASSNTGNGYTF. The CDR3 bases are TGTGCCAGTAGTAATACAGGGAATGGCTACACCTTC.

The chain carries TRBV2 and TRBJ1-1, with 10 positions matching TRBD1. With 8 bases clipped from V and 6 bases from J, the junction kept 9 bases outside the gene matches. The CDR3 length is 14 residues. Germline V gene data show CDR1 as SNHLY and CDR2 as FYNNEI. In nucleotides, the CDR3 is TGTGCCAGCCGACCGGGACAGGGGTATCCTGAAGCTTTCTTT. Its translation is CASRPGQGYPEAFF.

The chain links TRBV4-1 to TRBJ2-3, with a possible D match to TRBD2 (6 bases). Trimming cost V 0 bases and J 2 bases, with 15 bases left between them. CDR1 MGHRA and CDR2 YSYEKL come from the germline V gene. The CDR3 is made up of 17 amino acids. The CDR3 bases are TGCGCCAGCAGCCAAGAACTGGGAGCGGGCTTCACAGATACGCAGTATTTT. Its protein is CASSQELGAGFTDTQYF.

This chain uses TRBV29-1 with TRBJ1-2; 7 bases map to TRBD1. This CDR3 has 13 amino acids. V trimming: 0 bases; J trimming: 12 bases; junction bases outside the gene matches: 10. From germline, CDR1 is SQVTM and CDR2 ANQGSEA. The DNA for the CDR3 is TGCAGCGTTGAAGACGCGCAGACAGGGTACAACACCTTC. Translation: CSVEDAQTGYNTF.